This record covers a single TCR beta chain. The antigen is undetermined. Amplification yielded TCR beta CDR3 regions, with RNA transcripts as the source. The HTBI primer set served for first-round RT-PCR of the TCR CDR3. TCRdb re-called the multiplex PCR reads through MiXCR, storing one row per CDR3 protein. This table holds about 360,000 distinct CDR3 sequences, 13% found once. Orbital computed tomography, thyroid ultrasound, serum thyroxine and TRAb, and clinical symptoms together informed the diagnoses. These data belong to a study of T cells in Graves' hyperthyroidism and ophthalmopathy. The wider study: Peripheral blood specimens were obtained at initial diagnosis, prior to any treatment.

Overall study findings and caveats: In blood, most of the thyroid clonotypes expanded above 0.001 were also present. Ophthalmopathy was told apart from stable hyperthyroidism by a 13 V-J model.

The CDR3 length is 18 residues. Germline lookup yields CDR1 SGHNT and CDR2 YYREEE (reference sequence). V dropped 0 bases and J dropped 7; count of bases not matched to a gene: 10. The sample taken for sequencing was blood. The chain couples TRBV5-4 to TRBJ2-2; 12 bases match TRBD1. This clonotype was obtained from a woman under 30 with Graves' hyperthyroidism. The CDR3 spells CASSLAGTGGQVIGELFF. CDR3 in DNA: TGTGCCAGCAGCTTGGCCGGGACAGGGGGCCAAGTTATCGGGGAGCTGTTTTTT.